A selection of T cell receptor beta chains follows, all from one sample in a study of T cells in localized non-small cell lung cancer. The protocol was immunoSEQ multiplex PCR, while the TCRdb copy is restricted to in-frame clones and leaves out a portion. The sample contains around 25,000 clones, approximately 90% of which appear only once. The material was peripheral blood, obtained before any cancer treatment. The receptors were sampled from a woman aged 40-69 years with stage I lung adenocarcinoma. The CDR3 runs from the conserved cysteine through the conserved F or W. The D gene is left open where the match is weak. Clone size is shown for a subset of rows, as once, few, many or a class of expanded clone.

TRBD2 - TRBJ2-1 17 TRBV4-2 CASSHNVRGRESDEQFF TGTGCCAGCAGCCACAATGTCCGCGGGCGGGAGTCCGATGAGCAGTTCTTC
- - TRBJ1-5 14 TRBV19 CASSITEGNQPQHF TGTGCCAGTAGTATAACGGAAGGCAATCAGCCCCAGCATTTT
TRBD2 - TRBJ2-5 13 TRBV7-7 CASSSGLRETQYF TGTGCCAGCAGCTCGGGACTAAGAGAGACCCAGTACTTC
TRBD1 - TRBJ2-5 14 TRBV28 CASIGPGGPGAQYF TGTGCCAGCATTGGCCCAGGGGGCCCTGGGGCCCAGTACTTC
TRBD1 - TRBJ1-5 16 TRBV5-5 CASSSGQGRGNQPQHF TGTGCCAGCAGCTCGGGACAGGGAAGGGGAAATCAGCCCCAGCATTTT
- once TRBJ1-4 14 TRBV9 CASGGGQLNEKLFF TGTGCCAGCGGTGGAGGACAGTTGAATGAAAAACTGTTTTTT
TRBD2 - TRBJ2-2 14 TRBV19 CASYSGANTGELFF TGTGCCAGTTATAGCGGGGCTAACACCGGGGAGCTGTTTTTT
TRBD2 - TRBJ2-7 15 TRBV9 CASSPQGLAGYEQYF TGTGCCAGCAGCCCACAGGGACTAGCGGGGTACGAGCAGTACTTC
TRBD1 - TRBJ1-2 15 TRBV5-1 CASSTAGTGTHGYTF TGCGCCAGCAGCACGGCCGGGACAGGGACCCATGGCTACACCTTC
TRBD1 - TRBJ1-1 17 TRBV19 CASSRRQGEEGGTEAFF TGTGCCAGTAGTAGGCGACAGGGGGAAGAGGGAGGCACTGAAGCTTTCTTT
TRBD2 - TRBJ2-1 15 TRBV6-6 CASRDTSGSKDEQFF TGTGCCAGCAGGGATACTAGCGGGAGTAAGGATGAGCAGTTCTTC
TRBD2 - TRBJ2-1 12 TRBV6-1 CASRTRYNEQFF TGTGCCAGTCGGACTAGGTACAATGAGCAGTTCTTC